Below are 14 T cell receptor beta chains sequenced from a single sample in a study of human T cells and chemical hapten exposure. Time point noted: patch test 2, 6 weeks after DPC sensitization. Treatment in this sample: therapeutic diphenylcyclopropenone sensitization with weekly scalp DPC. TCRdb re-analysed the RACE reads in MiXCR, keeping a single row per CDR3 protein. In the table there are 89,000 or so distinct CDR3 sequences, 6.5% to 8.5% of which are singletons. Material: whole blood, obtained in connection with sensitization to the hapten diphenylcyclopropenone (DPC). The receptor set was obtained from a woman between 25 and 40 years old with alopecia areata. Some clones in this sample may be carry-over from other donors' samples.

In its sample, this clonotype was seen many times. The DNA for the CDR3 is TGTGCCAGCAGCTCTAACTCCTACGAGCAGTACTTC. Its translation: CASSSNSYEQYF. This chain uses TRBV12-3 or TRBV12-4 with TRBJ2-7; D not resolved. The CDR3 is made up of 12 amino acids. The V and J ends lost 6 bases and 0 bases respectively, with 6 bases between them.

This clonotype was seen many times. One junction end does not reproduce the germline sequence, and a read error may be involved. The V gene is TRBV18, the J gene TRBJ1-2; 10 nucleotides line up with TRBD1. The CDR3 extends over 13 amino acids. The germline CDR1 and CDR2 sequences are KGHSH and LQKENI. CDR3 sequence reads: CASSPDRGTRNSF. The CDR3, as DNA: TGTGCCAGCTCACCGGACAGGGGGACGAGAAATTCCTTC.

This clonotype was detected many times. The J gene is TRBJ1-1, the V gene TRBV14, with D maybe TRBD1 (5 bases). The CDR3 runs 17 residues. V lost 0 bases to trimming and J lost 2 bases, with 16 bases between them. In germline, CDR1 is SGHDN, CDR2 FVKESK. The CDR3 region is CASSQDRQGRRNTEAFF. The DNA of the CDR3 is TGTGCCAGCAGCCAAGATAGGCAGGGACGGAGAAACACTGAAGCTTTCTTT.

This clonotype was observed at least ten times. The chain uses TRBV20-1 and TRBJ2-7; TRBD1 matches 8 bases. The CDR3 runs 12 residues. Germline V gene sequence: CDR1 DFQATT, CDR2 SNEGSKA (reference sequence). The trim removed 6 bases at V and 6 bases at J, leaving 7 bases unmatched. As DNA, the CDR3 is TGCAGTGCCGGGACAGGTATATCCGAGCAGTACTTC. This codes for CSAGTGISEQYF.

This clonotype appeared many times. The genes are TRBV20-1 and TRBJ1-1; D remains ambiguous. Germline V gene sequence: CDR1 DFQATT, CDR2 SNEGSKA (reference sequence). The CDR3 loop spans 14 amino acids. Trimming took off 0 bases at V and 0 bases at J, with 8 bases between the two ends. The CDR3 sequence is CSARDALMNTEAFF. The CDR3 region has the DNA TGCAGTGCTAGAGACGCCCTAATGAACACTGAAGCTTTCTTT.

This clonotype occurred many times. The V and J genes are TRBV12-3 or TRBV12-4 and TRBJ1-6, with 8 bases matching TRBD1. The length of the CDR3 is 14 residues. Trimming at V came to 6 bases and at J to 10 bases, leaving 8 bases not matched to a gene. CDR3 sequence (DNA): TGTGCCAGCAGACAGCAGGGGGCTACCTCACCCCTCCACTTT. Its protein product is CASRQQGATSPLHF.

The chain recombines TRBV7-9 with TRBJ1-2, with 8 bases lining up with TRBD1. Looked up from germline, CDR1 is SEHNR and CDR2 is FQNEAQ (reference sequence). The junction had 16 bases not matched to a gene; V was cut back by 5 bases and J by 8 bases. This CDR3 has 16 residues. The CDR3 spells CASSPLGAGGEEGYTF. CDR3 nucleotides: TGTGCCAGCAGCCCCCTGGGGGCAGGGGGCGAAGAAGGCTACACCTTC.

This clonotype came up many times. The V and J genes are TRBV5-1 and TRBJ1-2; the D is unclear. Trimming took off 4 bases at V and 6 bases at J, with 13 bases between the two ends. This CDR3 spans 13 amino acids. Germline-derived CDR1 and CDR2 are SGHRS and YFSETQ. CDR3 coding DNA: TGCGCCAGCAGCACCGGACCGATAGATGGCTACACCTTC. Residues: CASSTGPIDGYTF.

About this clonotype itself: This clone may be a read error of a much larger clone one base away. DNA of the CDR3: TGTGCCTGCAGCTCGACAGGGGGCACAGATACGCAGTATTTT. Translated, it gives CACSSTGGTDTQYF. The genes are TRBV7-2 and TRBJ2-3, with 8 bases identical to TRBD1. CDR1 and CDR2 (germline): SGHTA, FQGNSA. The CDR3 has 14 residues.

The V call is TRBV5-6, the J call TRBJ2-3; 11 bases line up with TRBD2. Germline V gene data show CDR1 as SGHDT and CDR2 as YYEEEE. The CDR3 is made up of 17 amino acids. The trim removed 4 bases at V and 2 bases at J, leaving 9 bases unmatched. The CDR3 coding sequence is TGTGCCAGCAGCCCGGCTAGCGGGGGGTCCTTCACAGATACGCAGTATTTT. Protein: CASSPASGGSFTDTQYF. Filled out from reference TRBV5-6 and TRBJ2-3, the complete variable domain reads DAGVTQSPTHLIKTRGQQVTLRCSPKSGHDTVSWYQQALGQGPQFIFQYYEEEERQRGNFPDRFSGHQFPNYSSELNVNALLLGDSALYLCASSPASGGSFTDTQYFGPGTRLTVL.

This clonotype was picked up many times. This rearrangement joins TRBV12-3 or TRBV12-4 to TRBJ2-1, with 9 bases lining up with TRBD1. With V trimmed by 4 bases and J by 3 bases, 4 bases remained unmatched. The CDR3 covers 15 residues. The CDR3 loop reads CASSSRQGDYNEQFF. Written as DNA, the CDR3 is TGTGCCAGCAGTTCCAGACAGGGGGACTACAATGAGCAGTTCTTC.

This clonotype was observed a handful of times. The chain uses TRBV11-2 and TRBJ2-2, with D tentatively TRBD2 (5 bases). The V end was cut by 1 base, the J end by 1 base, with 19 bases between. Per the germline V gene, CDR1 is SGHAT and CDR2 is FQNNGV. The CDR3 runs 19 residues. As DNA, the CDR3 is TGTGCCAGCAGCTTAGCGTATGATCCGCGGGTAAAGAACACCGGGGAGCTGTTTTTT. Its translation: CASSLAYDPRVKNTGELFF.

In its sample, this clonotype was seen many times. The chain is built from TRBV5-1 and TRBJ1-4; TRBD1 aligns across 11 bases. The CDR3 is 16 amino acids. CDR1 and CDR2 (germline): SGHRS, YFSETQ. The J segment lost 4 bases and the V segment lost 8 bases, leaving 10 bases of the junction unmatched. The CDR3 bases are TGCGCCAGTTCGGCCGGGGACAGGGGGTATAATGAAAAACTGTTTTTT. It codes for CASSAGDRGYNEKLFF.

The chain is built from TRBV19 and TRBJ2-3, with a tentative D call TRBD1 (6 bases). V lost 1 base and J 5 bases, leaving 13 bases between the germline ends. Germline CDR1 and CDR2: LNHDA and SQIVND (reference sequence). The CDR3 sequence is 15 residues long. The CDR3 DNA is TGTGCCAGTAGTATAGCGCAGGGGTTAGAAGATACGCAGTATTTT. The encoded protein is CASSIAQGLEDTQYF.